The 2 T cell receptor beta chains below were found in one sample sequenced in a study of blood T cell repertoires in COVID-19. TCRdb keeps only in-frame clones here, not all; method: immunoSEQ multiplex PCR. The sample shows under 80,000 clones, about 86% of them seen only once. The material sequenced was peripheral blood. The source of these receptors is a human donor in a cohort sampled during active COVID-19.

CDR3 sequence: CASSPPTGTGNSPLHF. The CDR3 DNA sequence: TGTGCCAGCTCACCACCGACAGGGACGGGTAATTCACCCCTCCACTTT. The gene calls are TRBV18 and TRBJ1-6; 7 bases align to TRBD1. The V gene's germline CDR1 is KGHSH and CDR2 LQKENI. J gave up 6 bases and V 0 bases, and 5 bases lay outside the gene matches. The CDR3 has 16 residues.

The chain joins TRBV11-2 to TRBJ2-3; 14 nucleotides line up with TRBD2. V shed 0 bases, J shed 2 bases, and the junction held 10 bases outside the gene matches. The CDR3 loop spans 20 amino acids. Germline V CDR1 and CDR2: SGHAT, FQNNGV. The CDR3 DNA is TGTGCCAGCAGCTTAGAAAGTTGGACTAGCGGGGGGAGTATCACAGATACGCAGTATTTT. It encodes CASSLESWTSGGSITDTQYF.